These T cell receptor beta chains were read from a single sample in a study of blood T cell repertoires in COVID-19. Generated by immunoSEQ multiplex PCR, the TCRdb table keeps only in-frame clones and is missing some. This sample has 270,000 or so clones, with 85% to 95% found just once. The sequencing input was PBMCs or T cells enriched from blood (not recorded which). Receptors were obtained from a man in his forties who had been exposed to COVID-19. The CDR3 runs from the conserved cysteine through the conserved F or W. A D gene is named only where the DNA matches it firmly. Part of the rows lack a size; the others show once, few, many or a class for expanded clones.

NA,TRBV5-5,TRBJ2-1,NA,TGTGCCAGCAGCCCGGACAGCTACAATGAGCAGTTCTTC,CASSPDSYNEQFF
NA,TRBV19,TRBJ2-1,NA,TGTGCCAGTAGTCCCTCCTCACTTAGCAGTGAGCAGTTCTTC,CASSPSSLSSEQFF
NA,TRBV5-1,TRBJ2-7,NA,TGCGCCAGCAGCTTGTCCAGAACCTACGAGCAGTACTTC,CASSLSRTYEQYF
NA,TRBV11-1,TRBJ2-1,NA,TGTGCCAGCAGCTTAAAGCAAGTGGACAATGAGCAGTTCTTC,CASSLKQVDNEQFF
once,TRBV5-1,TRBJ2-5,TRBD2,TGCGCCAGCAGCAAAATAGCGGGATCGGGAGAGACCCAGTACTTC,CASSKIAGSGETQYF
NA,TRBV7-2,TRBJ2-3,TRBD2,TGTGCCAGCAGCTTAGTTGGGCTAGCGGGCACAGATACGCAGTATTTT,CASSLVGLAGTDTQYF
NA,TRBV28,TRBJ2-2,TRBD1,TGTGCCAGCAGTAGACAGGGTGGGAACGGGGAGCTGTTTTTT,CASSRQGGNGELFF
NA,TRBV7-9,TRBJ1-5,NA,TGTGCCAGCAGCTTAGCGCAGGGGAGCAATCAGCCCCAGCATTTT,CASSLAQGSNQPQHF
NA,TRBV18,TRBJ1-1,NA,TGTGCCAGCTCACGGGAGACTGAAGCTTTCTTT,CASSRETEAFF
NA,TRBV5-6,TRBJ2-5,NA,TGTGCCAGCAGCTTGAAGGCGAGGGAGACCCAGTACTTC,CASSLKARETQYF
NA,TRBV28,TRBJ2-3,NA,TGTGCCAGCGTGAGTGGGGGAGGACTCGTCACAGATACGCAGTATTTT,CASVSGGGLVTDTQYF
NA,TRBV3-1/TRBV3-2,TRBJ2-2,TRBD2,TGTGCCAGCAGCCAACTAGGACTAGCGGGAGCGGGACCGAACACCGGGGAGCTGTTTTTT,CASSQLGLAGAGPNTGELFF
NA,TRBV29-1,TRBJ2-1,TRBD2,TGCAGCGCGGATAGACTAGCGGCTAAGTTCTTC,CSADRLAAKFF
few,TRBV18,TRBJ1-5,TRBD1,TGTGCCAGCTCACTAACAGGGGCGGATCAGCCCCAGCATTTT,CASSLTGADQPQHF
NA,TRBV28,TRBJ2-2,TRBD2,TGTGCCAGCAGTTTATTATCGGGGGGTCTCAACACCGGGGAGCTGTTTTTT,CASSLLSGGLNTGELFF
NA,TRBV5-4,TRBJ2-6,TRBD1,TGTGCCAGCAGCCCGGACAGGGCTGGGGCCAACGTCCTGACTTTC,CASSPDRAGANVLTF
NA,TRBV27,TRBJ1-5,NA,TGTGCCAGCAGAAGGACAGGCAATCAGCCCCAGCATTTT,CASRRTGNQPQHF
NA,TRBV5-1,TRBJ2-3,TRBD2,TGCGCCAGCAGCCAAAGTCTTAGCGGGATTAGCACAGATACGCAGTATTTT,CASSQSLSGISTDTQYF
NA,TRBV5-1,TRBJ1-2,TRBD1,TGCGCCAGCAGCGACAGGGTATCCGGAGGCTACACCTTC,CASSDRVSGGYTF
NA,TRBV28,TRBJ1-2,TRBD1,TGTGCCAGCAGTTACGCAGGGGGCGCAGACTATGGCTACACCTTC,CASSYAGGADYGYTF
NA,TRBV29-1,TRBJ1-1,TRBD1,TGCAGCGTTGAAGCAACCCTCGGACAGGGGAACACTGAAGCTTTCTTT,CSVEATLGQGNTEAFF
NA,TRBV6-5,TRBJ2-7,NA,TGTGCCAGCAGTTACTCGCGCGTGTACGAGCAGTACTTC,CASSYSRVYEQYF
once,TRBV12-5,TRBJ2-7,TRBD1,TGTGCTAGTGGTTTGGCGACCGGGACAGGGGCCTCCTACGAGCAGTACTTC,CASGLATGTGASYEQYF
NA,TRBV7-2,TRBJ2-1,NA,TGTGCCAGCAGCACTCGGGTTACCTACAATGAGCAGTTCTTC,CASSTRVTYNEQFF
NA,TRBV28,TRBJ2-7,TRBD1,TGTGCCAGCAAAAGCCGGACAGGGATGTACGAGCAGTACTTC,CASKSRTGMYEQYF
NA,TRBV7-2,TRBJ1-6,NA,TGTGCCAGCAGCCCGACAGAGGGGGTGGCCCTCCACTTT,CASSPTEGVALHF
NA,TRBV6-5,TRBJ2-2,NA,TGTGCCAGCAGGATAACAGGGTTCGGGGAGCTGTTTTTT,CASRITGFGELFF
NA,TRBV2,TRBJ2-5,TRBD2,TGTGCCAGCAGTGAACGGGGTAGCGGGGACGGGGAGACCCAGTACTTC,CASSERGSGDGETQYF
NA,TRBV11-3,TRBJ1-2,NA,TGTGCCAGCAGCGCGTACCCTCAGGCAAACTATGGCTACACCTTC,CASSAYPQANYGYTF
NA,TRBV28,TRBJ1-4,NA,TGTGCCACCGCGGCTGAAAAACTGTTTTTT,CATAAEKLFF
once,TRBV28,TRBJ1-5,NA,TGTGCCATCCAGGGGATAGATAATCAGCCCCAGCATTTT,CAIQGIDNQPQHF
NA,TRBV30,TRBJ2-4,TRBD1,TGTGCCTGGAGCCTGGGACAGCAAAACATTCAGTACTTC,CAWSLGQQNIQYF
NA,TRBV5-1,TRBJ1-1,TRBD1,TGCGCCAGCAGCACCGGACAGGGGAACACTGAAGCTTTCTTT,CASSTGQGNTEAFF
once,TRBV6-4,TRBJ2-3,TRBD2,TGTGCCAGCAGAGGGACTAGCGGAGCCACAGATACGCAGTATTTT,CASRGTSGATDTQYF
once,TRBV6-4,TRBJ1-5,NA,TGTGCCAGCAGGTCCTCAGGGTCGAGCAATCAGCCCCAGCATTTT,CASRSSGSSNQPQHF
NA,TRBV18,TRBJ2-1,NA,TGTGCCAGCTCACCAAGCGGTAAGAGCTCCTACAATGAGCAGTTCTTC,CASSPSGKSSYNEQFF
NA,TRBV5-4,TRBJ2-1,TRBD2,TGTGCCAGCAGCCCCACGGTCGGGAGGGCCGGAAATGAGCAGTTCTTC,CASSPTVGRAGNEQFF
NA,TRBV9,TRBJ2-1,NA,TGTGCCAGCAGCGTAGTGTCAGGGGGGAAACTCAATGAGCAGTTCTTC,CASSVVSGGKLNEQFF
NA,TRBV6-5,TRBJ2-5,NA,TGTGCCAGCAAGACACAGGGAGGGGAGCAAGAGACCCAGTACTTC,CASKTQGGEQETQYF
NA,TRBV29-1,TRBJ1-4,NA,TGCAGCGTTGGGGGGGTTGAAAAACTGTTTTTT,CSVGGVEKLFF
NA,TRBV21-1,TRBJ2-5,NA,TGTGCCAGCAGCGGACGGTGCCCCGCGGACAGTGGAGAGACCCAGTACTTC,CASSGRCPADSGETQYF
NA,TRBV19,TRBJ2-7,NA,TGTGCCAGTAGCCCAGGGTCCGAGCAGTACTTC,CASSPGSEQYF
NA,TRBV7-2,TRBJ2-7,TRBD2,TGTGCCAGCAGCTTAAGTAGCGGGAATAGCTACGAGCAGTACTTC,CASSLSSGNSYEQYF
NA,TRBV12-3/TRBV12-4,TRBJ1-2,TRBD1,TGTGCCAGCAGTCCACAGGGGAACTATGGCTACACCTTC,CASSPQGNYGYTF
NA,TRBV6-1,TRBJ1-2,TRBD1,TGTGCCAGCAGGGAAGACAGGGGGCGAGGCTACACCTTC,CASREDRGRGYTF
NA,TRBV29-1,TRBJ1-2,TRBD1,TGCAGCGTAGAAACGGGACAGGGTGGCTACACCTTC,CSVETGQGGYTF
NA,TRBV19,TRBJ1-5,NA,TGTGCCAGTAGGCCACAGGGATCGGGCAATCAGCCCCAGCATTTT,CASRPQGSGNQPQHF
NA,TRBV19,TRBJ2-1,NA,TGTGCCAGTAGGCGGAACTCCTACAATGAGCAGTTCTTC,CASRRNSYNEQFF
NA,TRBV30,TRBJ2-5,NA,TGTGCCTGGGATCGGGGAATACAAGAGACCCAGTACTTC,CAWDRGIQETQYF
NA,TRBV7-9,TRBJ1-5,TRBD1,TGTGCCAGCAGCTTACCCACAGGGGATCAGCCCCAGCATTTT,CASSLPTGDQPQHF
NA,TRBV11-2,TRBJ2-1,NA,TGTGCCAGCAGCTTAGGCCACCGACGAGGGTTATCCTACAATGAGCAGTTCTTC,CASSLGHRRGLSYNEQFF
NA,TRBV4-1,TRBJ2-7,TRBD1,TGCGCCAGCAGCCAGGGACAGGAGAGCTCCTACGAGCAGTACTTC,CASSQGQESSYEQYF
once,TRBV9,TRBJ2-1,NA,TGTGCCAGCAGCCTACTAGGGGACTCCCTCCCTGAGCAGTTCTTC,CASSLLGDSLPEQFF